The 3 T cell receptor beta chains given below trace back to one sample, sequenced in a study of blood T cell repertoires in COVID-19. The protocol was immunoSEQ multiplex PCR, while the TCRdb copy is restricted to in-frame clones and leaves out a portion. The sample includes 9,500 to 10,000 clones, around 80% of them seen just once. Sequencing was carried out using peripheral blood. The receptors here all came from a man aged 55 to 69 with active COVID-19.

The chain links TRBV2 to TRBJ1-4; no clear D gene. CDR3 length: 13 amino acids. Trimming stripped 5 bases from V and 5 bases from J, with 9 bases between. Germline lookup yields CDR1 SNHLY and CDR2 FYNNEI. The CDR3 is CASSTQWNEKLFF. The CDR3 bases are TGTGCCAGCAGTACTCAATGGAATGAAAAACTGTTTTTT.

The chain uses TRBV24-1 and TRBJ2-2, with 7 bases matching TRBD1. The ends lost 7 bases at V and 5 bases at J; junction bases unmatched: 9. The germline CDR1 and CDR2 sequences are KGHDR and SFDVKD. This CDR3 is 15 amino acids long. CDR3 in DNA: TGTGCCACCAGCCCGACAGGGTCGGGGACCGGGGAGCTGTTTTTT. Encoded protein: CATSPTGSGTGELFF.

The J gene is TRBJ2-7, the V gene TRBV7-2; 10 bases match TRBD2. V lost 0 bases to trimming and J lost 4 bases; unmatched junction nucleotides: 9. Per germline, CDR1 SGHTA and CDR2 FQGNSA. This CDR3 has 17 amino acids. In DNA, the CDR3 is TGTGCCAGCAGCTTAGCCCCTCCCGGGACTAGCGTTTACGAGCAGTACTTC. Translated: CASSLAPPGTSVYEQYF.